What follows are 31 T cell receptor beta chains derived from one specimen sequenced in a study of T cells in Graves' hyperthyroidism and ophthalmopathy. Amplified TCR beta CDR3 regions came from RNA transcripts. TCR CDR3 regions were first amplified by RT-PCR with HTBI primers. MiXCR, run by TCRdb on the multiplex PCR reads, gives a single entry per CDR3 protein. The sample holds around 450,000 distinct CDR3 sequences, roughly an eighth seen once. The sample was blood. These receptors were taken from a woman aged 18-29 years with Graves' hyperthyroidism.

This clonotype was seen many times. The rearrangement uses TRBV30 and TRBJ2-3; 12 nucleotides line up with TRBD2. V trimming: 2 bases; J trimming: 4 bases; junction bases outside the gene matches: 4. The CDR3 runs to 15 residues. From germline, CDR1 is GTSNPN and CDR2 SVGIG (reference sequence). As DNA, the CDR3 is TGTGCCTGGAGTATGGGACTAGCGGGCTCAGATACGCAGTATTTT. It yields the protein CAWSMGLAGSDTQYF. Based on the CDR3 plus reference TRBV30 and TRBJ2-3, the full variable domain is SQTIHQWPATLVQPVGSPLSLECTVEGTSNPNLYWYRQAAGRGLQLLFYSVGIGQISSEVPQNLSASRPQDRQFILSSKKLLLSDSGFYLCAWSMGLAGSDTQYFGPGTRLTVL.

V and J are TRBV4-1 and TRBJ2-1; D is perhaps TRBD1 or TRBD2 (5 bases each). CDR1 is MGHRA, CDR2 YSYEKL, per germline. The CDR3 contains 18 residues. The ends were cut back, 0 bases at V and 0 bases at J, with 15 bases in the middle. The chain's CDR3 is CASSQDSRDAISYNEQFF. CDR3 sequence (DNA): TGCGCCAGCAGCCAAGATTCGAGGGACGCGATCTCCTACAATGAGCAGTTCTTC.

This chain links TRBV4-2 with TRBJ1-6, with D perhaps matching TRBD1 (5 bases). Germline V lookup: CDR1 LGHNA, CDR2 YNFKEQ. The length of the CDR3 is 18 residues. V lost 0 bases to trimming and J lost 8 bases, with 20 bases between them. This CDR3 reads CASSQDLSRGSVDSPLHF. The CDR3 nucleotides read TGTGCCAGCAGCCAAGATCTTAGTAGGGGAAGTGTGGATTCACCCCTCCACTTT.

This sequence joins TRBV9 and TRBJ1-1, with 9 bases fitting TRBD1. There are 16 residues in the CDR3. V was clipped by 0 bases and J by 1 base; unmatched bases: 4. Germline CDR1 reads SGDLS; CDR2 reads YYNGEE. CDR3 in amino acids: CASSVGDRDWNTEAFF. The CDR3 nucleotides are TGTGCCAGCAGCGTAGGGGACAGGGATTGGAACACTGAAGCTTTCTTT.

This clonotype has a count of ten or more. The chain is built from TRBV7-2 and TRBJ1-1, with D unresolved. Trimming took 0 bases from V and 11 from J, leaving 7 bases between them. Germline V CDR1 and CDR2: SGHTA, FQGNSA. This CDR3 comprises 11 residues. CDR3 protein: CASSLALNAFF. CDR3 nucleotides: TGTGCCAGCAGCTTAGCGCTGAATGCTTTCTTT.

The sample holds a few counts of this clonotype. V is TRBV11-2 and J is TRBJ2-2; 7 bases map to TRBD1. The CDR3 is 16 amino acids. CDR1 and CDR2 from the germline V gene are SGHAT and FQNNGV. Trimming removed 2 bases from V and 4 bases from J; junction bases left unmatched: 7. The CDR3 loop reads CASSLLPRGSTGELFF. The CDR3 nucleotides read TGTGCCAGCAGCTTACTTCCCAGGGGGTCCACCGGGGAGCTGTTTTTT.

This clonotype was recorded a few times. V gene TRBV20-1 combines with J gene TRBJ2-3; 7 bases are a match to TRBD1. The CDR3 covers 14 residues. Germline trimming cut 6 bases from V and 4 bases from J; bases unmatched to any gene: 10. The V gene's germline CDR1 is DFQATT and CDR2 SNEGSKA (reference sequence). This CDR3 is CSAQGQKFADTQYF. The CDR3 bases are TGCAGTGCCCAGGGACAGAAGTTCGCAGATACGCAGTATTTT.

The rearrangement links TRBV20-1 to TRBJ2-3, with no clear D. V dropped 0 bases and J dropped 0 bases, with 10 bases sitting between them. The CDR3 totals 15 residues. Germline lookup yields CDR1 DFQATT and CDR2 SNEGSKA (reference sequence). Written as DNA, the CDR3 is TGCAGTGCTAGAGATCAAGGGTTTAGCACAGATACGCAGTATTTT. Protein: CSARDQGFSTDTQYF.

The J gene is TRBJ2-5, the V gene TRBV6-1, with 8 bases identical to TRBD1. The germline CDR1 and CDR2 sequences are MNHNS and SASEGT. There are 14 residues in the CDR3. Trimming removed 6 bases from V and 5 bases from J; junction bases left unmatched: 8. CDR3 nucleotide sequence: TGTGCCAGCAGAGCAGGGACAGGCGGCGAGACCCAGTACTTC. Translation: CASRAGTGGETQYF.

This clonotype was observed many times. The rearrangement joins TRBV12-3 or TRBV12-4 to TRBJ2-7; tentatively, D is TRBD2 (5 bases). CDR3 length: 15 residues. Deletions cut 0 bases from V and 1 base from J, with 10 bases between. The CDR3 DNA follows: TGTGCCAGCAGTTTAGCCGACGGACTTTCCTACGAGCAGTACTTC. Translated: CASSLADGLSYEQYF.

This clonotype was recorded a few times. The chain is built from TRBV6-5 and TRBJ2-7; 11 nucleotides align to TRBD2. Germline V gene lookup returns CDR1 MNHEY and CDR2 SVGAGI. V was pared by 6 bases and J by 6 bases, with 7 bases of the junction left unmatched. The CDR3 loop spans 14 amino acids. Here the CDR3 reads CASRLLAGAPEQYF. The DNA for the CDR3 is TGTGCCAGCAGGTTACTAGCGGGAGCTCCCGAGCAGTACTTC.

The chain has TRBV10-1 and TRBJ1-3, with D perhaps matching TRBD1 (6 bases). The CDR3 spans 16 residues. The V end lost 4 bases, the J end lost 0 bases, and 13 bases lay between the germline ends. Germline CDR1 is WNHNN and CDR2 is SYGVQD (reference sequence). The CDR3 nucleotides are TGCGCCAGCAGTGGTGGGCAGGGGACCTCTGGAAACACCATATATTTT. It translates to CASSGGQGTSGNTIYF.

This clonotype has a handful of counts. The chain combines TRBV30 with TRBJ1-5, with 9 bases matching TRBD1. CDR3 length: 15 amino acids. CDR1 is GTSNPN, CDR2 SVGIG, per germline (reference sequence). Trimming removed 0 bases from V and 6 bases from J; junction bases left unmatched: 6. CDR3 amino acids: CAWSVGTGFFQPQHF. The CDR3, as DNA: TGTGCCTGGAGTGTGGGGACAGGGTTCTTTCAGCCCCAGCATTTT.

This clonotype appeared a single time. The rearrangement joins TRBV10-2 to TRBJ2-7; either TRBD1 or TRBD2 may supply D (5 bases each). The CDR3 is 15 amino acids. The V gene's germline CDR1 is WSHSY and CDR2 SAAADI. V was clipped by 4 bases and J by 0 bases, with 13 bases between them. The CDR3, as DNA: TGCGCCAGCAGTGTTTGGGGACGGGTCTCCTACGAGCAGTACTTC. Translation: CASSVWGRVSYEQYF.

The chain combines TRBV6-2 or TRBV6-3 with TRBJ1-5; 9 bases are shared with TRBD1. The V gene's germline CDR1 is MNHEY and CDR2 SVGEGT. The CDR3 runs 16 residues. The trim removed 5 bases at V and 9 bases at J, leaving 14 bases unmatched. The CDR3 DNA is TGTGCCAGCAGTACTACCTCGACAGGGGGAAGAGGGCCCCAGCATTTT. Translated, it gives CASSTTSTGGRGPQHF.

This clonotype was counted a few times. This chain uses TRBV7-9 with TRBJ2-7; 9 bases are a match to TRBD2. Germline assignment: CDR1 SEHNR and CDR2 FQNEAQ (reference sequence). Unmatched junction bases numbered 12, after V lost 5 bases and J lost 4 bases. This CDR3 comprises 16 residues. The chain's CDR3 is CASSTMPGTSTYEQYF. The CDR3 DNA follows: TGTGCCAGCAGCACCATGCCCGGGACTAGCACTTACGAGCAGTACTTC. Variable domain in full (rest from reference TRBV7-9 and TRBJ2-7): DTGVSQNPRHKITKRGQNVTFRCDPISEHNRLYWYRQTLGQGPEFLTYFQNEAQLEKSRLLSDRFSAERPKGSFSTLEIQRTEQGDSAMYLCASSTMPGTSTYEQYFGPGTRLTVT.

This chain uses TRBV15 with TRBJ2-1; D remains ambiguous. CDR3 size: 13 residues. Deletions cut 2 bases from V and 10 bases from J, with 12 bases between. CDR1 and CDR2 (germline): LNHNV, YYDKDF (reference sequence). The CDR3 DNA reads as TGTGCCACCAGCAGACTCTTAGGCTACGAGCAGTTCTTC. This codes for CATSRLLGYEQFF.

The sample holds many counts of this clonotype. This chain connects TRBV5-8 to TRBJ2-1; 8 bases map to TRBD2. In germline, CDR1 is SGHTS, CDR2 YDEGEE. The length of the CDR3 is 15 residues. Trimming removed 0 bases from V and 5 bases from J; junction bases left unmatched: 4. The CDR3 sequence: CASSLAGGRDNEQFF. The CDR3 DNA follows: TGTGCCAGCAGCTTGGCGGGAGGGAGAGACAATGAGCAGTTCTTC.

The chain combines TRBV7-9 with TRBJ1-2; 11 bases agree with TRBD1. CDR1 is SEHNR and CDR2 is FQNEAQ in the germline V gene (reference sequence). This CDR3 is 15 amino acids long. With V trimmed by 5 bases and J by 7 bases, 9 bases remained unmatched. This chain's CDR3 is CASSPRTGGIGGYTF. CDR3 sequence (DNA): TGTGCCAGCAGCCCCCGGACAGGGGGCATAGGTGGCTACACCTTC.

This clonotype appeared many times. The genes are TRBV9 and TRBJ1-4; D possibly corresponds to TRBD1 (5 bases). Germline V CDR1 and CDR2: SGDLS, YYNGEE. CDR3 length equals 14 residues. With 1 base removed from V and 10 bases from J, the gap between germline ends came to 14 bases. CDR3 residues: CASSVQAGQSKLFF. CDR3 coding DNA: TGTGCCAGCAGCGTACAGGCGGGGCAATCAAAACTGTTTTTT.

V usage is TRBV19 and J usage is TRBJ2-2; 7 bases match TRBD1. The CDR3 runs to 15 residues. Germline lookup yields CDR1 LNHDA and CDR2 SQIVND (reference sequence). Trimming took 5 bases from V and 7 from J; bases not matched to a gene: 10. The CDR3 DNA reads as TGTGCCAGTAGTGTCCGACAGGGTTTGGGCGGGGAGCTGTTTTTT. Its protein is CASSVRQGLGGELFF.

This clonotype was counted many times. V usage is TRBV3-1 and J usage is TRBJ2-5; no reliable D call. V was pared by 0 bases and J by 3 bases, with 17 bases between. This CDR3 region has 17 residues. Germline CDR1 and CDR2: LGHDT and YNNKEL (reference sequence). The CDR3 spells CASSQDRYGRPEETQYF. The CDR3 DNA is TGTGCCAGCAGCCAAGATCGATATGGGCGCCCTGAAGAGACCCAGTACTTC.

The chain recombines TRBV28 with TRBJ2-1; D gene ambiguous. Germline V gene lookup returns CDR1 MDHEN and CDR2 SYDVKM. Trimming stripped 10 bases from V and 0 bases from J, with 7 bases between. The length of the CDR3 is 12 residues. The CDR3 here is CATQSSYNEQFF. CDR3 coding DNA: TGTGCCACACAGAGCTCCTACAATGAGCAGTTCTTC. The full variable domain, rest sourced from reference TRBV28 and TRBJ2-1, is DVKVTQSSRYLVKRTGEKVFLECVQDMDHENMFWYRQDPGLGLRLIYFSYDVKMKEKGDIPEGYSVSREKKERFSLILESASTNQTSMYLCATQSSYNEQFFGPGTRLTVL.

The V gene is TRBV13, the J gene TRBJ2-5, with 7 bases that match TRBD2. CDR3 size: 14 residues. The germline gives CDR1 PRHDT, CDR2 FYEKMQ (reference sequence). V shed 5 bases and J 5 bases; nucleotides not matched to a gene: 8. The CDR3 sequence is CASSPRLAGETQYF. The CDR3 DNA is TGTGCCAGCAGCCCCCGACTAGCAGGGGAGACCCAGTACTTC.

This clonotype was counted at least ten times. J is TRBJ1-2 and V is TRBV10-3; the D is unclear. The CDR3 spans 13 residues. In germline, CDR1 is ENHRY, CDR2 SYGVKD. V was trimmed by 4 bases and J by 3 bases, leaving 9 bases between them. This CDR3 is CAISAVRDYGYTF. CDR3 sequence (DNA): TGTGCCATCAGTGCTGTCAGAGACTATGGCTACACCTTC.

Details on this clonotype: Its ends do not fully match the called genes, so a read error is possible. This rearrangement joins TRBV20-1 to TRBJ2-7; 7 nucleotides align to TRBD2. The CDR3 loop spans 13 amino acids. Germline V gives CDR1 DFQATT, CDR2 SNEGSKA (reference sequence). The DNA for the CDR3 is TGCAGTGCTGGGACCGGGAGGCCCTACGGGCAGTACTTC. It translates to CSAGTGRPYGQYF.

There are a few counts of this clonotype. This sequence joins TRBV19 and TRBJ2-2, with TRBD1 as a possible D gene (6 bases). CDR1 is LNHDA and CDR2 is SQIVND in the germline V gene (reference sequence). Deletions cut 2 bases from V and 1 base from J, with 11 bases between. This CDR3 is built from 16 residues. CDR3 protein: CASSIPGQRNTGELFF. DNA for the CDR3: TGTGCCAGTAGTATACCGGGACAACGGAACACCGGGGAGCTGTTTTTT.

Ten or more counts support this clonotype. This chain joins TRBV9 and TRBJ2-5; 9 bases match TRBD1. Unmatched junction bases numbered 0, after V lost 0 bases and J lost 3 bases. The CDR3 is made up of 14 amino acids. CDR1 is SGDLS, CDR2 YYNGEE, per germline. This CDR3 reads CASSVGDREETQYF. CDR3 nucleotide sequence: TGTGCCAGCAGCGTAGGGGACAGGGAAGAGACCCAGTACTTC.

This clonotype was picked up many times. The chain carries TRBV7-8 and TRBJ2-7; 8 bases are shared with TRBD2. J gave up 0 bases and V 0 bases, and 16 bases lay outside the gene matches. The CDR3 covers 20 residues. Germline-derived CDR1 and CDR2 are SGHVS and FQNEAQ. As DNA, the CDR3 is TGTGCCAGCAGCTTAGCGCTCGGGTTGGTAGCGGGAAAGGTCTCCTACGAGCAGTACTTC. Amino acid sequence: CASSLALGLVAGKVSYEQYF.

This clonotype has just a few counts. CDR3 coding DNA: TGTGCCAGTAGTCTTCTGGCAGGTCGGTCTGAAGCTTTCTTT. Its translation: CASSLLAGRSEAFF. This sequence joins TRBV19 and TRBJ1-1; no firm D call. Trimming removed 5 bases from V and 6 bases from J, with 16 bases in between. The CDR3 has 14 residues. CDR1 LNHDA and CDR2 SQIVND come from the germline V gene (reference sequence).

This clonotype occurred many times. The chain is built from TRBV3-1 and TRBJ2-7; tentatively, D is TRBD1 (6 bases). The CDR3 sequence is 17 residues long. V lost 1 base and J 3 bases, leaving 19 bases between the germline ends. Germline V lookup: CDR1 LGHDT, CDR2 YNNKEL (reference sequence). As DNA, the CDR3 is TGTGCCAGCAGCCAAGTAACCACCACGATACAGGGCTACGAGCAGTACTTC. Amino acid sequence: CASSQVTTTIQGYEQYF.